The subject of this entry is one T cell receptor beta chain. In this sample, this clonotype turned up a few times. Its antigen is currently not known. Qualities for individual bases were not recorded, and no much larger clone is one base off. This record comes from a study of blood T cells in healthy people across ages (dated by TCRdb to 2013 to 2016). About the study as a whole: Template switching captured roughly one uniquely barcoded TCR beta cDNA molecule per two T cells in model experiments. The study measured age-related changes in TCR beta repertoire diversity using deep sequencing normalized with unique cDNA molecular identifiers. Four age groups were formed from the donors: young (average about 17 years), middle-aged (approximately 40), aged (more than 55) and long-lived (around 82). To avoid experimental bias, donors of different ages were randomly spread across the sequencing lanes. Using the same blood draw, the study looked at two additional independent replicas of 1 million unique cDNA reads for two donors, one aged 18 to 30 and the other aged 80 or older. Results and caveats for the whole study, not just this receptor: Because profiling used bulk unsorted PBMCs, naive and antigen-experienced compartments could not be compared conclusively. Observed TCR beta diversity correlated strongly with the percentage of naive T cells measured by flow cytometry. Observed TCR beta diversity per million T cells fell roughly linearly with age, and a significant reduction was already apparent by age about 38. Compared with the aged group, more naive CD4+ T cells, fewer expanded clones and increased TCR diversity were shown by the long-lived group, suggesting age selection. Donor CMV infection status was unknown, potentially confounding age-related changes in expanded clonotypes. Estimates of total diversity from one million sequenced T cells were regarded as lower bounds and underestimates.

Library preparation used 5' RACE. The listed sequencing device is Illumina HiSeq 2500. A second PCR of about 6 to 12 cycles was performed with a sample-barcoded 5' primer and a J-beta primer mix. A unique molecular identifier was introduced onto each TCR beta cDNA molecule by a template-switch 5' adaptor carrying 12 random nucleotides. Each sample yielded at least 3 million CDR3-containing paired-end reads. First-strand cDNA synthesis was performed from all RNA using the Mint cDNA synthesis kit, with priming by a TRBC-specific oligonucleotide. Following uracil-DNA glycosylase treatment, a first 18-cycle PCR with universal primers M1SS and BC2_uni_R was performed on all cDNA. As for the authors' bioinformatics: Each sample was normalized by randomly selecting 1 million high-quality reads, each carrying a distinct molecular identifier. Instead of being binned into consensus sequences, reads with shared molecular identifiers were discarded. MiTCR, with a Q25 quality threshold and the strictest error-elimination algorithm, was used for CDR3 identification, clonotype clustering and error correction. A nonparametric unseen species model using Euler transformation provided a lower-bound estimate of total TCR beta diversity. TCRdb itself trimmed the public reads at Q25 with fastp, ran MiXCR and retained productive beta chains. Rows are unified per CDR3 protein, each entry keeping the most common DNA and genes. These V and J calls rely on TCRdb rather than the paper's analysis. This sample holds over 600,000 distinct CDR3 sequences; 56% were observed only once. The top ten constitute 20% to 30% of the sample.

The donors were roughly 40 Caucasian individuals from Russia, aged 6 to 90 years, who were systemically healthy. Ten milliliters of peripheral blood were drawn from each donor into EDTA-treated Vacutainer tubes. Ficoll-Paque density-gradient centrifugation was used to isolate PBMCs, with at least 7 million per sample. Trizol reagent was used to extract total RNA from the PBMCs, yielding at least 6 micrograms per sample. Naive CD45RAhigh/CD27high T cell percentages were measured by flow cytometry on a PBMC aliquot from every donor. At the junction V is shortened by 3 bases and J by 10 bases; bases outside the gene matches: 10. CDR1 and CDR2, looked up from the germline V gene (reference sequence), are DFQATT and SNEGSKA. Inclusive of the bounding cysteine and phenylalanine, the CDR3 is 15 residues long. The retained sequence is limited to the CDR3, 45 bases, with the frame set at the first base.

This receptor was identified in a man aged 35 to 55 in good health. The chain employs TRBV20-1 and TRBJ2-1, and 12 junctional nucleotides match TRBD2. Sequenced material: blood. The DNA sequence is TGCAGTGCTAGCCGAACTAGCGGGGGGACCTTGGAGCAGTTCTTC. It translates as CSASRTSGGTLEQFF.